This T cell receptor (beta chain) emerged from a study of blood T cell repertoires in COVID-19. Study-wide context: Sites in the United States, Italy and Spain provided acute and convalescent COVID-19 samples. T cells, B-cell-depleted T cells, or PBMCs supplied cDNA or gDNA.

CDR1 is SGHTA, CDR2 FQGNSA, per germline. V lost 2 bases to trimming and J lost 4 bases, with 11 bases between them. The CDR3 contains 15 residues. Authors' processing steps: Using reference gene primer amplification, nucleated cell counts were estimated. Sequenced by immunoSEQ multiplex PCR; TCRdb stores in-frame clones only, minus some. From that table come the V and J calls and clone size; the DNA was used to work out D and trimming. Of roughly 150,000 clones listed, 65% to 80% are singletons. The chain carries TRBV7-2 and TRBJ2-2; TRBD1 is a possible D gene (5 bases). The sequenced sample consisted of peripheral blood. This sequence was found in a man aged 60 to 69 with acute or convalescent COVID-19. CDR3 DNA: TGTGCCAGCAGCTTAAGCAGGGTACCCACCGGGGAGCTGTTTTTT. It encodes CASSLSRVPTGELFF.